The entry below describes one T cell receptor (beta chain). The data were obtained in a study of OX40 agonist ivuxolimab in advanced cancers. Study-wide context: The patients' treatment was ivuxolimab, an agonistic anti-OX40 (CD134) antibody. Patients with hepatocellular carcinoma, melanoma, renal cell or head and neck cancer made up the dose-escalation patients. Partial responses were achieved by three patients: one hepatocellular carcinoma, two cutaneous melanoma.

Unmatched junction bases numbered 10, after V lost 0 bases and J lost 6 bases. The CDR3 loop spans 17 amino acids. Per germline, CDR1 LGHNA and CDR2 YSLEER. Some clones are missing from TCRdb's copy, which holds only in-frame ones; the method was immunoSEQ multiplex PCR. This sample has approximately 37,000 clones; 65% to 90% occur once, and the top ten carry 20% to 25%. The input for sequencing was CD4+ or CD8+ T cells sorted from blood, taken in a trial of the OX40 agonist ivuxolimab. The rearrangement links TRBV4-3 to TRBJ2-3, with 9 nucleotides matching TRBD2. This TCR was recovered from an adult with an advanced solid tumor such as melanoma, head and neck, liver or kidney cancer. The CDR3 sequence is CASSQDLAGGLSDTQYF. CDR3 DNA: TGCGCCAGCAGCCAAGACCTGGCGGGGGGGCTAAGTGATACGCAGTATTTT.